The 6 T cell receptor beta chains in this list originate from one sample, sequenced in a study of blood T cell repertoires in COVID-19. The table came from immunoSEQ multiplex PCR; TCRdb's copy has only in-frame clones and leaves some out. The sample contains fewer than 450,000 clones, 87% of which appear only once. Sequenced: peripheral blood. These TCRs come from a woman between 45 and 65 years old with COVID-19, enrolled during active disease.

This chain uses TRBV10-1 with TRBJ2-4, with D perhaps matching TRBD1 (6 bases). The CDR3 has 12 amino acids. V lost 4 bases and J lost 6, with 7 bases in between. Germline CDR1 reads WNHNN; CDR2 reads SYGVQD (reference sequence). CDR3 DNA: TGCGCCAGCAGTGGAGGGGGAAACATTCAGTACTTC. Translating it yields CASSGGGNIQYF.

This chain connects TRBV7-6 to TRBJ2-5; D might be TRBD1 (5 bases). Per germline, CDR1 SGHVS and CDR2 FNYEAQ. V lost 1 base, J lost 4 bases, and 22 bases lay in between. CDR3 length equals 18 residues. Written as DNA, the CDR3 is TGTGCCAGCAGCTTAGTTCACATTGGTGCAGGGCGTAGAGAGACCCAGTACTTC. This encodes CASSLVHIGAGRRETQYF.

The chain links TRBV3-1 (or the pseudogene TRBV3-2) to TRBJ2-7; 7 positions match TRBD2. CDR1 is LGHDT and CDR2 is YNNKEL in the germline V gene (reference sequence). This CDR3 has 15 amino acids. After removal of 5 bases from V and 5 bases from J, the junction contained 12 bases not matched to a gene. Here the CDR3 reads CASSYPGSGTNEQYF. CDR3 sequence (DNA): TGTGCCAGCAGCTATCCTGGGAGCGGGACCAACGAGCAGTACTTC.

This sequence joins TRBV4-2 and TRBJ2-7; TRBD2 matches 14 bases. The CDR3 is 16 amino acids. Losses at the gene ends were 3 bases for V and 7 bases for J; bases not matched to a gene: 8. Germline values: CDR1 LGHNA, CDR2 YNFKEQ. DNA of the CDR3: TGTGCCAGCAGCCATGCCGGGACTAGCGGGAGAGGGGAGCAGTACTTC. It is translated as CASSHAGTSGRGEQYF.

The chain recombines TRBV4-2 with TRBJ2-2; the D gene is possibly TRBD1 (5 bases). The CDR3 consists of 14 residues. The germline gives CDR1 LGHNA, CDR2 YNFKEQ. The V end lost 3 bases, the J end lost 1 base, and 6 bases lay between the germline ends. The CDR3 bases are TGTGCCAGCAGCCACGACAGGAACACCGGGGAGCTGTTTTTT. As protein: CASSHDRNTGELFF.

This rearrangement joins TRBV5-5 to TRBJ2-7; the D is unclear. Germline values: CDR1 SGHKS, CDR2 YYEKEE (reference sequence). With 0 bases removed from V and 3 bases from J, the gap between germline ends came to 13 bases. This CDR3 has 15 residues. For the CDR3, the DNA is TGTGCCAGCAGCTTGGACGTCGCTGTAGTCTACGAGCAGTACTTC. Protein: CASSLDVAVVYEQYF.